This entry lists 13 T cell receptor beta chains sequenced from one sample in a study of cytomegalovirus exposure and HLA in healthy donors. The study ran its PCR with 60 Vbeta and 13 Jbeta primers. Sequenced by immunoSEQ multiplex PCR; TCRdb stores in-frame clones only, minus some. The sample has some 51,000 clones. Sequencing was performed on PBMCs. These receptors all stem from a man in his forties in good health and CMV-seropositive.

The J gene is TRBJ2-7, the V gene TRBV7-2; D is ambiguous. Germline CDR1 is SGHTA and CDR2 is FQGNSA. The CDR3 totals 15 residues. V lost 0 bases, J lost 7 bases, and 16 bases lay in between. The CDR3 bases are TGTGCCAGCAGCTTAGCCCCGGGTCAAGAGAGGGAGCAGTACTTC. Translation: CASSLAPGQEREQYF.

Regarding this clone: Mismatch with germline at one junction end may stem from a read error. V gene TRBV28 combines with J gene TRBJ2-7; D is perhaps TRBD1 (5 bases). Germline assignment: CDR1 MDHEN and CDR2 SYDVKM. The CDR3 has 12 amino acids. The CDR3 sequence is CASSSGSLAPDF. The CDR3 DNA follows: TGTGCCAGCAGTTCAGGGTCCCTGGCCCCAGACTTC.

This rearrangement joins TRBV10-3 to TRBJ2-5, with D possibly matching TRBD1 (6 bases). In germline, CDR1 is ENHRY, CDR2 SYGVKD. This CDR3 comprises 16 residues. V was cut by 2 bases and J by 2 bases, with 15 bases left in between. The CDR3 loop reads CAISEPGDTTQETQYF. CDR3 DNA sequence: TGTGCCATCAGTGAGCCAGGGGACACCACTCAAGAGACCCAGTACTTC.

The chain carries TRBV7-9 and TRBJ2-2, with D tentatively TRBD2 (6 bases). Germline V gene lookup returns CDR1 SEHNR and CDR2 FQNEAQ (reference sequence). Trimming took off 11 bases at V and 6 bases at J, with 16 bases between the two ends. The CDR3 spans 13 residues. CDR3 DNA sequence: TGTGCCGCCCGGAGGGCAGATTCCGGGGAGCTGTTTTTT. Translating it yields CAARRADSGELFF.

V usage is TRBV28 and J usage is TRBJ1-5, with TRBD1 matching 9 bases. Germline assignment: CDR1 MDHEN and CDR2 SYDVKM. The length of the CDR3 is 14 residues. V was pared by 2 bases and J by 6 bases, with 2 bases of the junction left unmatched. CDR3 sequence reads: CASSLGTGSQPQHF. As DNA, the CDR3 is TGTGCCAGCAGTTTAGGGACAGGGAGTCAGCCCCAGCATTTT. Drawing the rest from reference TRBV28 and TRBJ1-5, the complete variable domain is DVKVTQSSRYLVKRTGEKVFLECVQDMDHENMFWYRQDPGLGLRLIYFSYDVKMKEKGDIPEGYSVSREKKERFSLILESASTNQTSMYLCASSLGTGSQPQHFGDGTRLSIL.

The chain joins TRBV13 to TRBJ1-6; D perhaps matches TRBD1 (5 bases). Between the trimmed V and J ends, which lost 1 base and 4 bases, there was a span of 8 bases. The germline CDR1 and CDR2 sequences are PRHDT and FYEKMQ (reference sequence). The CDR3 runs 15 residues. This chain's CDR3 is CASSLVTEYNSPLHF. The CDR3, as DNA: TGTGCCAGCAGCTTAGTGACAGAGTATAATTCACCCCTCCACTTT.

In DNA form, the CDR3 reads TGTGCCAGCAGCTTTGACAGAGCTAACTATGGCTACACCTTC. The encoded protein is CASSFDRANYGYTF. The chain combines TRBV7-9 with TRBJ1-2, with D maybe TRBD1 (5 bases). CDR3 length: 14 amino acids. V lost 3 bases to trimming and J lost 0 bases, with 8 bases between them. Germline V gene lookup returns CDR1 SEHNR and CDR2 FQNEAQ (reference sequence).

V gene TRBV29-1 combines with J gene TRBJ1-1, with D possibly being TRBD1 (6 bases). V shed 6 bases and J shed 0 bases, with 11 bases lying between them. CDR1 is SQVTM and CDR2 is ANQGSEA in the germline V gene. The CDR3 totals 13 residues. The CDR3 nucleotides are TGCAGCGTGTGGACAGTCATGAACACTGAAGCTTTCTTT. It specifies CSVWTVMNTEAFF.

The V and J genes are TRBV9 and TRBJ2-1; 9 bases map to TRBD2. The CDR3 has 16 residues. The germline V gene encodes CDR1 SGDLS and CDR2 YYNGEE. V trimming: 3 bases; J trimming: 0 bases; junction bases outside the gene matches: 4. CDR3 sequence (DNA): TGTGCCAGCAGCGCTGGACTAGCGTTCTCCTACAATGAGCAGTTCTTC. Translation gives CASSAGLAFSYNEQFF.

For the CDR3, the DNA is TGTGCCAGCAGCCCGGGGACTAGCTTTGAATACGAGCAGTACTTC. Its translation: CASSPGTSFEYEQYF. The chain combines TRBV5-5 with TRBJ2-7, with 9 bases identical to TRBD2. J lost 4 bases, V lost 4 bases, and 9 bases had no gene match. The germline gives CDR1 SGHKS, CDR2 YYEKEE (reference sequence). The CDR3 extends over 15 amino acids.

The rearrangement joins TRBV7-2 to TRBJ1-3, with 8 nucleotides matching TRBD1. The CDR3 consists of 14 residues. CDR1 is SGHTA and CDR2 is FQGNSA in the germline V gene. V gave up 6 bases and J gave up 2 bases; unmatched junction bases: 3. In DNA form, the CDR3 reads TGTGCCAGCAGGATGGGACAGGCTGGAAACACCATATATTTT. Its translation is CASRMGQAGNTIYF.

The rearrangement joins TRBV10-2 to TRBJ2-2, with 7 bases lining up with TRBD2. Germline V lookup: CDR1 WSHSY, CDR2 SAAADI. V was pared by 6 bases and J by 5 bases, with 6 bases of the junction left unmatched. This CDR3 has 14 amino acids. CDR3 in amino acids: CASRTSSVTGELFF. CDR3 nucleotides: TGCGCCAGCAGGACTAGCTCGGTGACCGGGGAGCTGTTTTTT.

This chain links TRBV5-6 with TRBJ1-1; 7 nucleotides align to TRBD1. Looked up from germline, CDR1 is SGHDT and CDR2 is YYEEEE. The CDR3 consists of 15 residues. The ends lost 2 bases at V and 0 bases at J; junction bases unmatched: 4. In DNA form, the CDR3 reads TGTGCCAGCAGCTTTGGGGACAGCGTGAACACTGAAGCTTTCTTT. Protein product: CASSFGDSVNTEAFF.